Each of the 17 T cell receptor beta chains below was sequenced from the same sample in a study of T-cell reconstitution after alpha-beta-depleted transplantation in children. The library targeted TCRbeta and was prepared with unique molecular identifiers. A single record per CDR3 protein comes from TCRdb applying MiXCR to the PCR reads. This table has 350,000 to 400,000 distinct CDR3 sequences, roughly 13% appearing once. The starting material was PBMCs, obtained from the stem cell graft. The receptors originated from a human donor who donated a stem cell graft to a child with Fanconi anemia.

A few counts support this clonotype. The chain is built from TRBV29-1 and TRBJ2-5; D is uncertain. V lost 3 bases and J lost 2, with 10 bases in between. Germline CDR1 SQVTM, CDR2 ANQGSEA. CDR3 size: 13 residues. The CDR3 nucleotides read TGCAGCGTTGAGTTCGCGGTGCAAGAGACCCAGTACTTC. Its translation: CSVEFAVQETQYF.

This clonotype was detected a few times. This sequence joins TRBV19 and TRBJ2-3; 7 positions match TRBD2. CDR1 is LNHDA and CDR2 is SQIVND in the germline V gene (reference sequence). The CDR3 extends over 13 amino acids. Trimming took 5 bases from V and 6 from J; bases not matched to a gene: 5. The CDR3 nucleotides are TGTGCCAGTAGTCGCCTCGGGGGGGATACGCAGTATTTT. Amino acids: CASSRLGGDTQYF.

The rearrangement joins TRBV12-3 or TRBV12-4 to TRBJ2-2; D not certain. This CDR3 is built from 14 residues. Trimming removed 6 bases from V and 8 bases from J, with 16 bases in between. CDR3 DNA sequence: TGTGCCAGCAGCCCTTTCACCGGTGGTGGGGAGCTGTTTTTT. Its translation is CASSPFTGGGELFF.

This clonotype was detected only a few times. The chain employs TRBV6-5 and TRBJ1-5; no definite D call. CDR1 is MNHEY, CDR2 SVGAGI, per germline. With 2 bases removed from V and 5 bases from J, the gap between germline ends came to 7 bases. The CDR3 is 13 amino acids. The CDR3 sequence: CASSYRKDQPQHF. CDR3 bases: TGTGCCAGCAGTTACAGAAAGGATCAGCCCCAGCATTTT.

This clonotype was detected a few times. The rearrangement joins TRBV28 to TRBJ2-1; 7 nucleotides line up with TRBD1. CDR3 length equals 18 residues. Germline V lookup: CDR1 MDHEN, CDR2 SYDVKM. The J segment lost 4 bases and the V segment lost 6 bases, leaving 18 bases of the junction unmatched. The CDR3 here is CASSSTGAKVRNYNEQFF. CDR3 coding DNA: TGTGCCAGCAGCAGTACAGGGGCAAAGGTTAGGAATTACAATGAGCAGTTCTTC.

This clonotype was counted only a few times. The rearrangement joins TRBV5-1 to TRBJ1-3, with D unclear. The CDR3 contains 14 residues. The V end was cut by 3 bases, the J end by 6 bases, with 13 bases between. Germline CDR1 SGHRS, CDR2 YFSETQ. CDR3 loop: CASSSGRVENTIYF. In DNA form, the CDR3 reads TGCGCCAGCAGCTCAGGACGTGTTGAAAACACCATATATTTT. The full variable domain, rest sourced from reference TRBV5-1 and TRBJ1-3, is KAGVTQTPRYLIKTRGQQVTLSCSPISGHRSVSWYQQTPGQGLQFLFEYFSETQRNKGNFPGRFSGRQFSNSRSEMNVSTLELGDSALYLCASSSGRVENTIYFGEGSWLTVV.

This clonotype came up a few times. The chain joins TRBV6-5 to TRBJ1-1, with TRBD1 matching 8 bases. The CDR3 covers 15 residues. Germline CDR1 and CDR2: MNHEY and SVGAGI. The J segment lost 6 bases and the V segment lost 4 bases, leaving 10 bases of the junction unmatched. The CDR3 coding sequence is TGTGCCAGCAGTTTCAGACAGGGGCAGTTACCTGAAGCTTTCTTT. Protein product: CASSFRQGQLPEAFF.

This clonotype has a handful of counts. This chain connects TRBV12-3 or TRBV12-4 to TRBJ1-3; the D is unclear. V lost 5 bases to trimming and J lost 1 base, with 9 bases between them. This CDR3 has 14 residues. The CDR3 DNA reads TGTGCCAGCAGTCGACAAGCTTCTGGAAACACCATATATTTT. This translates into CASSRQASGNTIYF.

The rearrangement uses TRBV9 and TRBJ1-3; D might be TRBD1 (5 bases). CDR3 length equals 16 residues. The germline CDR1 and CDR2 sequences are SGDLS and YYNGEE. The V and J ends lost 3 bases and 1 base respectively, with 14 bases between them. CDR3 DNA: TGTGCCAGCAGCGATGACAGACAGCATTCTGGAAACACCATATATTTT. The encoded protein is CASSDDRQHSGNTIYF.

The chain combines TRBV29-1 with TRBJ1-5; 10 nucleotides match TRBD1. The germline CDR1 and CDR2 sequences are SQVTM and ANQGSEA. The J segment lost 5 bases and the V segment lost 7 bases, leaving 5 bases of the junction unmatched. CDR3 size: 13 residues. CDR3 protein: CSAMTGGDQPQHF. The CDR3 DNA reads as TGCAGCGCAATGACAGGGGGCGATCAGCCCCAGCATTTT.

As DNA, the CDR3 is TGTGCCAGCAGTTTTCCCCTTGGGGGCCACATCAATCAGCCCCAGCATTTT. Protein sequence: CASSFPLGGHINQPQHF. This chain uses TRBV6-2 or TRBV6-3 with TRBJ1-5; a possible D gene is TRBD1 (6 bases). The V end lost 4 bases, the J end lost 3 bases, and 19 bases lay between the germline ends. The CDR3 spans 17 residues. Germline CDR1 reads MNHEY; CDR2 reads SVGEGT.

This clonotype was recorded at least ten times. The gene calls are TRBV12-3 or TRBV12-4 and TRBJ1-5, with D possibly matching TRBD1 (5 bases). The V end lost 8 bases, the J end lost 1 base, and 15 bases lay between the germline ends. CDR3 length equals 15 residues. CDR3 protein: CASGPKGRSNQPQHF. CDR3 DNA sequence: TGTGCCAGCGGCCCCAAGGGACGGAGCAATCAGCCCCAGCATTTT.

The V and J genes are TRBV5-1 and TRBJ2-7; 10 nucleotides agree with TRBD2. This CDR3 comprises 16 residues. V lost 2 bases and J lost 2; bases outside the gene matches: 7. Looked up from germline, CDR1 is SGHRS and CDR2 is YFSETQ. The DNA of the CDR3 is TGCGCCAGCAGCTTCCTAGCGGGGGCTTCAACCTACGAGCAGTACTTC. Its translation is CASSFLAGASTYEQYF.

This clonotype occurred many times. V usage is TRBV13 and J usage is TRBJ1-5; 7 nucleotides line up with TRBD1. There are 18 residues in the CDR3. Germline V gene lookup returns CDR1 PRHDT and CDR2 FYEKMQ (reference sequence). Unmatched junction bases numbered 12, after V lost 4 bases and J lost 0 bases. Here the CDR3 reads CASSSGQLTSLSNQPQHF. In DNA form, the CDR3 reads TGTGCCAGCAGCTCGGGACAGTTAACAAGCCTTAGCAATCAGCCCCAGCATTTT.

V is TRBV28 and J is TRBJ2-5, with D possibly being TRBD2 (6 bases). CDR3 length: 18 residues. V dropped 6 bases and J dropped 3 bases, with 26 bases sitting between them. The germline V gene encodes CDR1 MDHEN and CDR2 SYDVKM. The CDR3 protein is CASSYLRRADGGEETQYF. The CDR3 DNA is TGTGCCAGCAGCTACCTTCGACGTGCTGACGGCGGGGAAGAGACCCAGTACTTC.

This chain connects TRBV5-1 to TRBJ1-2; 7 nucleotides agree with TRBD1. CDR1 and CDR2 (germline): SGHRS, YFSETQ. This CDR3 has 14 amino acids. Trimming removed 6 bases from V and 3 bases from J; junction bases left unmatched: 8. Here the CDR3 reads CASTEQGGDYGYTF. CDR3 DNA sequence: TGCGCCAGCACCGAGCAGGGGGGTGACTATGGCTACACCTTC.

Only a few counts were recorded for this clonotype. The rearrangement links TRBV5-1 to TRBJ1-3; D not certain. V lost 2 bases to trimming and J lost 0 bases, with 6 bases between them. From germline, CDR1 is SGHRS and CDR2 YFSETQ. The CDR3 is 14 amino acids. Written as DNA, the CDR3 is TGCGCCAGCAGCTTCGACCTCTCTGGAAACACCATATATTTT. Protein sequence: CASSFDLSGNTIYF.